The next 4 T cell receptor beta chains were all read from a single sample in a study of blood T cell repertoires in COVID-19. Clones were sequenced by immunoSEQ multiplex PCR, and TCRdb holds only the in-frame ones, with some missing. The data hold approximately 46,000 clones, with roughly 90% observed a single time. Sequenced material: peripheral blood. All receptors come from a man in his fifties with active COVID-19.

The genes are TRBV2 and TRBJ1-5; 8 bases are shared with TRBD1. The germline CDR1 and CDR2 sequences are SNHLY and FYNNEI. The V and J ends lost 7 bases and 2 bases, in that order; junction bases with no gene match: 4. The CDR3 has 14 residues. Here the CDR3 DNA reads TGTGCCAGCATGGTGACAGGGGGCAATCAGCCCCAGCATTTT. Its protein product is CASMVTGGNQPQHF.

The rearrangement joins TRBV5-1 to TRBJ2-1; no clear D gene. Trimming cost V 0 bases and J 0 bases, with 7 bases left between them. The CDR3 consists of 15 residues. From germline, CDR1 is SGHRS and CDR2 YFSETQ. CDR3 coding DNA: TGCGCCAGCAGCTTGGATCTGGCCTCCTACAATGAGCAGTTCTTC. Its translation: CASSLDLASYNEQFF.

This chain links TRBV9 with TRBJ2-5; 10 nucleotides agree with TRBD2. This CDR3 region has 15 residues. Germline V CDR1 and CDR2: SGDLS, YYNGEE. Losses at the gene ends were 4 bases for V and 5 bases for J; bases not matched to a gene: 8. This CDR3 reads CASSTSGGAGETQYF. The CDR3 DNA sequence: TGTGCCAGCAGCACGAGCGGGGGGGCCGGTGAGACCCAGTACTTC.

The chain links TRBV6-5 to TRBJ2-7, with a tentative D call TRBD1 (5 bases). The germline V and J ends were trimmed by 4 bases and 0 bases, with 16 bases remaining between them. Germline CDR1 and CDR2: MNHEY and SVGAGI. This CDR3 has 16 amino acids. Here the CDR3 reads CASSLTGSSSSYEQYF. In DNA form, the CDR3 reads TGTGCCAGCAGTTTAACAGGATCGTCGAGCTCCTACGAGCAGTACTTC.